This is a list of T cell receptor beta chains from one sample in a study of blood T cell repertoires in COVID-19. Produced via immunoSEQ multiplex PCR; TCRdb's table is partial and in-frame only. The profile shows some 120,000 clones, around four fifths of them singletons. Sequencing was done on a sample of peripheral blood. Receptors were obtained from a man of 80 years or more with active or convalescent COVID-19. The CDR3 runs from the conserved cysteine through the conserved F or W. A D gene is named only where the DNA matches it firmly. Size values are once, few and many counts, or a class for expanded clones, and some rows have none.

TRBJ2-5	NA	TRBV3-1/TRBV3-2	NA	TGTGCCAGCAGCCAAGTCAATGAGGAGACCCAGTACTTC	CASSQVNEETQYF
TRBJ2-7	NA	TRBV18	NA	TGTGCCAGCTCACGGGACACTACCTACGAGCAGTACTTC	CASSRDTTYEQYF
TRBJ1-2	NA	TRBV7-9	NA	TGTGCCAGCAGCTCCTTGGGGGCGCAGGTACTTGGCTACACCTTC	CASSSLGAQVLGYTF
TRBJ1-1	NA	TRBV12-3/TRBV12-4	NA	TGTGCCAGCAGTTTTAGCAGGAACACTGAAGCTTTCTTT	CASSFSRNTEAFF
TRBJ1-5	NA	TRBV18	NA	TGTGCCAGCTCACCACTGGCAGGGGTGACCGATCAGCCCCAGCATTTT	CASSPLAGVTDQPQHF
TRBJ1-4	NA	TRBV7-9	NA	TGTGCCAGCAGCAGACAGACTGGGGTAAATGAAAAACTGTTTTTT	CASSRQTGVNEKLFF
TRBJ1-2	NA	TRBV18	few	TGTGCCAGCTCACCATCGGACAGCGAAACTAACTATGGCTACACCTTC	CASSPSDSETNYGYTF
TRBJ1-6	NA	TRBV25-1	NA	TGTGCCAGCAGTGACGTGAATTCACCCCTCCACTTT	CASSDVNSPLHF
TRBJ1-2	NA	TRBV7-2	NA	TGTGCCAGCAGCTTAGACAAGCAGGATGGCTACACCTTC	CASSLDKQDGYTF
TRBJ2-3	TRBD2	TRBV2	NA	TGTGCCAGCAGTTATTTAGCGGGGGACGCAGATACGCAGTATTTT	CASSYLAGDADTQYF
TRBJ1-2	TRBD1	TRBV9	many	TGTGCCAGCAGCCCAGGGACAGGGGGATACTATGGCTACACCTTC	CASSPGTGGYYGYTF
TRBJ1-6	NA	TRBV6-5	NA	TGTGCCAGCAGTTACTCGCTCTCAGTCCTCCACTTT	CASSYSLSVLHF
TRBJ1-2	NA	TRBV4-3	NA	TGCGCCAGCAGCCAAGATCGAAATATGGGGCGAGGCTACACCTTC	CASSQDRNMGRGYTF
TRBJ2-1	NA	TRBV24-1	NA	TGTGCCACCAGTGATTTAGGCCCCTCGGGGTACAATGAGCAGTTCTTC	CATSDLGPSGYNEQFF
TRBJ1-2	TRBD1	TRBV18	NA	TGTGCCAGCTCACCTCTCCCGGGGACAGCCGTTATAAAGAGTGGCTACACCTTC	CASSPLPGTAVIKSGYTF
TRBJ1-6	NA	TRBV4-3	NA	TGCGCCAGCAGCCAAGATGCCGGACGGGGAAATTCACCCCTCCACTTT	CASSQDAGRGNSPLHF
TRBJ1-6	NA	TRBV10-3	NA	TGTGCCATCAGTCTCGAGGTCAATAATTCACCCCTCCACTTT	CAISLEVNNSPLHF
TRBJ2-1	NA	TRBV28	once	TGTGCCACAGGGTACAATGAGCAGTTCTTC	CATGYNEQFF